These 8 T cell receptor beta chains share one sample of origin, sequenced in a study of Ad26.COV2.S vaccination and SARS-CoV-2 variants (dated by TCRdb to about 2021). Library preparation was by the immunoSEQ multiplex PCR assay. Held by TCRdb, this immuneACCESS table contains in-frame sequences only and omits some clones. Under half of the omission traces to an unresolved V gene where checked; the cause of the rest is unknown. Within this sample are around 300,000 clones, with around 89% of them counted one time only. The ten largest make up under 6% of the sample. The sample's treatment or condition label, decoded: roughly 20 received Ad26.COV2.S at low or high dose, single or two shots; about 5 received placebo; per-sample allocation not given. For vaccine and placebo recipients, repertoires were sequenced using samples collected on day 63 after the first injection. Sequencing used peripheral blood, obtained in a trial of Ad26.COV2.S vaccine versus placebo. The source is a person aged 18-60 years who received the Ad26.COV2.S COVID-19 vaccine or a placebo.

This clone was counted once. CDR3 loop: CASSPGGASTDTQYF. CDR3 in DNA: TGCGCCAGCAGCCCAGGAGGGGCTAGCACAGATACGCAGTATTTT. The V and J genes are TRBV5-1 and TRBJ2-3; D may be TRBD2 (6 bases). V was trimmed by 4 bases and J by 0 bases, leaving 12 bases between them. This CDR3 spans 15 amino acids. Germline lookup yields CDR1 SGHRS and CDR2 YFSETQ. The whole variable domain, filled in from reference TRBV5-1 and TRBJ2-3, reads KAGVTQTPRYLIKTRGQQVTLSCSPISGHRSVSWYQQTPGQGLQFLFEYFSETQRNKGNFPGRFSGRQFSNSRSEMNVSTLELGDSALYLCASSPGGASTDTQYFGPGTRLTVL.

The chain couples TRBV5-1 to TRBJ2-7; D unclear. V was pared by 3 bases and J by 3 bases, with 22 bases between. The CDR3 runs 17 residues. CDR1 SGHRS and CDR2 YFSETQ come from the germline V gene. The CDR3 coding sequence is TGCGCCAGCAGCTCGCTCAAGGCACGGACCGGGTTCTACGAGCAGTACTTC. Protein product: CASSSLKARTGFYEQYF.

The chain recombines TRBV4-2 with TRBJ1-2, with D unresolved. Deletions cut 0 bases from V and 2 bases from J, with 4 bases between. Per germline, CDR1 LGHNA and CDR2 YNFKEQ. CDR3 length equals 13 residues. For the CDR3, the DNA is TGTGCCAGCAGCCAAGACGGGAACTATGGCTACACCTTC. It specifies CASSQDGNYGYTF.

The count of this clone is one. The chain employs TRBV2 and TRBJ2-1; D is undetermined. This CDR3 has 14 residues. The ends were cut back, 6 bases at V and 5 bases at J, with 14 bases in the middle. The germline gives CDR1 SNHLY, CDR2 FYNNEI. CDR3 nucleotide sequence: TGTGCCAGCAGCTCCTACGGGCTAGACAATGAGCAGTTCTTC. Translated, it gives CASSSYGLDNEQFF.

As concerns this clone: Other DNA sequences in the sample encode the same CDR3. The chain has TRBV11-3 and TRBJ2-5; unclear D gene. The CDR3 is 13 amino acids. V lost 1 base and J 2 bases, leaving 5 bases between the germline ends. Germline CDR1 and CDR2: SGHNT and YENEEA. CDR3 region: CASSLGPQETQYF. The CDR3 DNA reads as TGTGCCAGCAGCTTAGGCCCGCAAGAGACCCAGTACTTC. Based on the CDR3 plus reference TRBV11-3 and TRBJ2-5, the full variable domain is EAGVVQSPRYKIIEKKQPVAFWCNPISGHNTLYWYLQNLGQGPELLIRYENEEAVDDSQLPKDRFSAERLKGVDSTLKIQPAELGDSAVYLCASSLGPQETQYFGPGTRLLVL.

Notes on this clone: Additional DNA sequences in this sample encode the identical CDR3. The chain recombines TRBV19 with TRBJ2-1; the D gene is possibly TRBD2 (5 bases). Germline CDR1 LNHDA, CDR2 SQIVND (reference sequence). Deletions cut 1 base from V and 7 bases from J, with 5 bases between. The CDR3 sequence is 12 residues long. The CDR3: CASSIAGNEQFF. DNA of the CDR3: TGTGCCAGTAGTATAGCGGGAAATGAGCAGTTCTTC.

The rearrangement joins TRBV5-6 to TRBJ1-5; no firm D call. V was shortened by 7 bases and J by 4 bases, with 15 bases between the two germline ends. CDR3 length equals 14 residues. Germline lookup yields CDR1 SGHDT and CDR2 YYEEEE. CDR3 residues: CASSYGSLNQPQHF. The DNA for the CDR3 is TGTGCCAGCTCCTACGGGTCACTAAATCAGCCCCAGCATTTT.

CDR3 residues: CATSDFVGGDKYYGYTF. The CDR3 region has the DNA TGTGCCACCAGCGACTTTGTGGGGGGTGACAAGTACTATGGCTACACCTTC. The chain joins TRBV24-1 to TRBJ1-2, with D tentatively TRBD1 (5 bases). This CDR3 contains 17 residues. The germline gives CDR1 KGHDR, CDR2 SFDVKD. Trimming stripped 7 bases from V and 3 bases from J, with 23 bases between.